The next 30 T cell receptor beta chains were all read from a single sample in a study of cytomegalovirus exposure and HLA in healthy donors. Both 60 Vbeta primers and 13 Jbeta primers went into the PCR. Measured with immunoSEQ multiplex PCR; TCRdb has only the in-frame clones, and not every one. The data hold 150,000 to 200,000 clones, with 60% to 80% observed a single time. The source material was PBMCs. These receptors were taken from a woman aged 40 to 55 in good health and CMV-seropositive.

This clone was found a few times. The chain has TRBV15 and TRBJ1-3; 10 positions agree with TRBD1. The CDR3 totals 16 residues. Germline loops: CDR1 LNHNV, CDR2 YYDKDF (reference sequence). V lost 5 bases, J lost 0 bases, and 4 bases stayed unmatched. Here the CDR3 DNA reads TGTGCCACCAGCGGGGGACAGGGGAGCTCTGGAAACACCATATATTTT. Translation gives CATSGGQGSSGNTIYF.

This rearrangement joins TRBV6-4 to TRBJ2-6; D possibly corresponds to TRBD2 (5 bases). CDR1 MRHNA and CDR2 SNTAGT come from the germline V gene. The CDR3 loop spans 18 amino acids. Trimming took off 4 bases at V and 2 bases at J, with 18 bases between the two ends. The CDR3 is CASSAKTPTSAGANVLTF. The CDR3 DNA reads TGTGCCAGCAGTGCCAAGACACCTACTAGTGCTGGGGCCAACGTCCTGACTTTC.

This chain connects TRBV5-4 to TRBJ2-7, with TRBD1 matching over 7 bases. With 6 bases clipped from V and 3 bases from J, the junction kept 12 bases outside the gene matches. Germline CDR1 SGHNT, CDR2 YYREEE (reference sequence). The CDR3 length is 15 residues. The CDR3 DNA is TGTGCCAGCACCATCTACGGACAGGACAACTACGAGCAGTACTTC. Protein sequence: CASTIYGQDNYEQYF.

This clone was found many times. V and J are TRBV29-1 and TRBJ2-1; a possible D gene is TRBD1 (5 bases). CDR3 length: 12 residues. Germline V gene sequence: CDR1 SQVTM, CDR2 ANQGSEA. V was clipped by 3 bases and J by 4 bases, with 7 bases between them. DNA of the CDR3: TGCAGCGTTGATCCAGGGTACAATGAGCAGTTCTTC. Translation: CSVDPGYNEQFF.

The chain joins TRBV15 to TRBJ2-7; 10 bases line up with TRBD1. The germline gives CDR1 LNHNV, CDR2 YYDKDF (reference sequence). CDR3 length: 16 amino acids. V shed 5 bases, J shed 3 bases, and the junction held 10 bases outside the gene matches. CDR3 sequence reads: CATSPRGTGDIYEQYF. The CDR3 bases are TGTGCCACCAGCCCCAGGGGGACAGGGGATATCTACGAGCAGTACTTC.

The chain employs TRBV5-5 and TRBJ2-1; the D gene is possibly TRBD2 (6 bases). Looked up from germline, CDR1 is SGHKS and CDR2 is YYEKEE (reference sequence). The CDR3 consists of 17 residues. V was shortened by 4 bases and J by 8 bases, with 25 bases between the two germline ends. CDR3 residues: CASSRDGRPGGWDEQFF. CDR3 coding DNA: TGTGCCAGCAGCCGTGATGGGCGACCTGGGGGGTGGGATGAGCAGTTCTTC.

The rearrangement links TRBV5-5 to TRBJ2-7, with TRBD1 identical over 9 bases. The CDR3 spans 14 residues. The V gene's germline CDR1 is SGHKS and CDR2 YYEKEE (reference sequence). J lost 3 bases, V lost 3 bases, and 4 bases had no gene match. In nucleotides, the CDR3 is TGTGCCAGCAGCTCGGGACAGGGCTACTACGAGCAGTACTTC. Translating it yields CASSSGQGYYEQYF.

Only a few counts were recorded for this clone. This rearrangement joins TRBV28 to TRBJ2-4; 11 positions match TRBD2. V dropped 4 bases and J dropped 7; count of bases not matched to a gene: 21. From germline, CDR1 is MDHEN and CDR2 SYDVKM. This CDR3 is 20 amino acids long. The CDR3 coding sequence is TGTGCCAGCAGTTCCCGCGGGCTAGCGGGAGGCTCGCTTGGGGGGAACATTCAGTACTTC. Its protein product is CASSSRGLAGGSLGGNIQYF.

The V gene is TRBV2, the J gene TRBJ2-1; the D gene is possibly TRBD2 (6 bases). CDR1 is SNHLY, CDR2 FYNNEI, per germline. Trimming took off 7 bases at V and 4 bases at J, with 14 bases between the two ends. The length of the CDR3 is 14 residues. This CDR3 is CASIARRGYNEQFF. CDR3 sequence (DNA): TGTGCCAGCATTGCTCGGCGGGGTTACAATGAGCAGTTCTTC.

This rearrangement joins TRBV25-1 to TRBJ2-3; 12 bases are a match to TRBD2. V lost 5 bases and J lost 4; bases outside the gene matches: 10. The CDR3 loop spans 17 amino acids. Per the germline V gene, CDR1 is MGHDK and CDR2 is SYGVNS. CDR3 region: CASSPLGLAGRADTQYF. The CDR3 DNA reads as TGTGCCAGCAGTCCGTTAGGACTAGCGGGAAGGGCAGATACGCAGTATTTT.

The CDR3 DNA reads as TGCGCCAGCAAGGGGGTCTATGGCTACACCTTC. This translates into CASKGVYGYTF. The chain has TRBV5-1 and TRBJ1-2, with TRBD1 as a possible D gene (6 bases). The CDR3 sequence is 11 residues long. Germline lookup yields CDR1 SGHRS and CDR2 YFSETQ. V was clipped by 6 bases and J by 4 bases, with 7 bases between them.

The chain combines TRBV7-3 with TRBJ1-1; D gene ambiguous. Germline CDR1 reads SGHTA; CDR2 reads FQGTGA. The V gene lost 5 bases and the J gene lost 3 bases, with 13 bases spanning the gap. The CDR3 consists of 14 residues. CDR3 in DNA: TGTGCCAGCAGCGTAAGCGGGGTAGACACTGAAGCTTTCTTT. Residues: CASSVSGVDTEAFF.

This clone was seen once. V is TRBV5-3 and J is TRBJ2-1; 8 positions agree with TRBD1. TRBV5-3 is flagged as an ORF with uncertain function. This CDR3 comprises 16 residues. The V segment lost 0 bases and the J segment 6 bases; nucleotides outside the gene matches: 8. CDR3 sequence: CARSLEGWTGINEQFF. Here the CDR3 DNA reads TGTGCCAGAAGCTTGGAGGGATGGACAGGGATCAATGAGCAGTTCTTC.

V and J are TRBV18 and TRBJ2-5, with D possibly matching TRBD1 (6 bases). The CDR3 sequence is 16 residues long. V lost 2 bases and J lost 3, with 16 bases in between. Germline CDR1 reads KGHSH; CDR2 reads LQKENI. CDR3 protein: CASSPSTGFGEETQYF. Here the CDR3 DNA reads TGTGCCAGCTCACCATCGACAGGTTTCGGGGAAGAGACCCAGTACTTC.

This chain uses TRBV13 with TRBJ1-2; 7 nucleotides match TRBD1. Germline values: CDR1 PRHDT, CDR2 FYEKMQ (reference sequence). J lost 8 bases, V lost 3 bases, and 3 bases had no gene match. CDR3 size: 12 residues. In DNA, the CDR3 is TGTGCCAGCAGCTTGGGACAGACCGGCTACACCTTC. Its protein is CASSLGQTGYTF. The whole variable domain, filled in from reference TRBV13 and TRBJ1-2, reads AAGVIQSPRHLIKEKRETATLKCYPIPRHDTVYWYQQGPGQDPQFLISFYEKMQSDKGSIPDRFSAQQFSDYHSELNMSSLELGDSALYFCASSLGQTGYTFGSGTRLTVV.

The table lists this clone with a few counts. The gene calls are TRBV4-1 and TRBJ2-7; possibly TRBD2 for D (6 bases). Trimming pared 0 bases from V and 3 bases from J, leaving 15 bases between. The germline V gene has CDR1 MGHRA and CDR2 YSYEKL. This CDR3 region has 16 residues. The CDR3 spells CASSQEPRDLFYEQYF. CDR3 sequence (DNA): TGCGCCAGCAGCCAAGAGCCCCGGGACTTATTCTACGAGCAGTACTTC.

The V gene is TRBV9, the J gene TRBJ2-3; TRBD2 is a possible D gene (6 bases). The CDR3 extends over 14 amino acids. The V end was cut by 2 bases, the J end by 4 bases, with 11 bases between. Germline V gene lookup returns CDR1 SGDLS and CDR2 YYNGEE. For the CDR3, the DNA is TGTGCCAGCAGCGTTTTCACGGGAGCAGATACGCAGTATTTT. Residues: CASSVFTGADTQYF.

The CDR3 nucleotides are TGTGCCAGCAGCTTAGGGGATGTCAGGGGAATCACCTACGAGCAGTACTTC. Translation gives CASSLGDVRGITYEQYF. V gene TRBV7-3 combines with J gene TRBJ2-7, with a weak D call TRBD1 (6 bases). Trimming removed 2 bases at V and 2 bases at J, with 19 bases between. In germline, CDR1 is SGHTA, CDR2 FQGTGA. CDR3 length: 17 residues.

This chain joins TRBV27 and TRBJ2-7, with D unresolved. There are 15 residues in the CDR3. V lost 7 bases, J lost 0 bases, and 16 bases lay in between. The V gene's germline CDR1 is MNHEY and CDR2 SMNVEV (reference sequence). In nucleotides, the CDR3 is TGTGCCAGCACCCGACTGGCCGGGTCCTCCTACGAGCAGTACTTC. It specifies CASTRLAGSSYEQYF.

The chain has TRBV4-2 and TRBJ2-1; TRBD2 agrees at 9 bases. J was trimmed by 8 bases and V by 1 base; bases with no gene match: 12. This CDR3 spans 17 amino acids. Germline V gene lookup returns CDR1 LGHNA and CDR2 YNFKEQ. The CDR3 bases are TGTGCCAGCAGCCAAGTTGGGGGCGGGAGGGCCGGTGATGAGCAGTTCTTC. Encoded protein: CASSQVGGGRAGDEQFF.

J is TRBJ2-3 and V is TRBV19, with D tentatively TRBD1 (6 bases). CDR3 length: 11 amino acids. Trimming cost V 7 bases and J 5 bases, with 7 bases left between them. Germline lookup yields CDR1 LNHDA and CDR2 SQIVND (reference sequence). CDR3 region: CASKGVDTQYF. CDR3 in DNA: TGTGCCAGTAAGGGGGTAGATACGCAGTATTTT.

The rearrangement joins TRBV28 to TRBJ2-7; tentatively, D is TRBD2 (7 bases). Germline V gene data show CDR1 as MDHEN and CDR2 as SYDVKM. V lost 3 bases to trimming and J lost 6 bases, with 12 bases between them. There are 13 residues in the CDR3. The CDR3, as DNA: TGTGCCAGCAGTTTTCGGGGGGCGCGCGAGCAGTACTTC. Its translation is CASSFRGAREQYF.

This clone was detected only a few times. The chain recombines TRBV27 with TRBJ2-2; D perhaps matches TRBD1 (6 bases). V lost 3 bases and J 2 bases, leaving 10 bases between the germline ends. CDR3 length: 15 amino acids. Germline V gene lookup returns CDR1 MNHEY and CDR2 SMNVEV (reference sequence). The CDR3 DNA reads TGTGCCAGCAGTTTTTGGGGGCGAAACACCGGGGAGCTGTTTTTT. This encodes CASSFWGRNTGELFF.

This clone has a handful of counts. V is TRBV7-8 and J is TRBJ2-1; 9 positions agree with TRBD1. Losses at the gene ends were 5 bases for V and 10 bases for J; bases not matched to a gene: 12. Per the germline V gene, CDR1 is SGHVS and CDR2 is FQNEAQ. The CDR3 runs 15 residues. The chain's CDR3 is CASSAQGAIPGEQFF. CDR3 sequence (DNA): TGTGCCAGCAGCGCACAGGGGGCTATACCTGGGGAGCAGTTCTTC.

The J gene is TRBJ1-1, the V gene TRBV7-8; TRBD1 is a possible D gene (5 bases). Germline-derived CDR1 and CDR2 are SGHVS and FQNEAQ. The V end was cut by 2 bases, the J end by 0 bases, with 7 bases between. The CDR3 covers 14 residues. The CDR3 DNA follows: TGTGCCAGCAGCTTACAGGGCATGAACACTGAAGCTTTCTTT. Translating gives CASSLQGMNTEAFF. The full variable domain, completed using reference TRBV7-8 and TRBJ1-1, is GAGVSQSPRYKVAKRGQDVALRCDPISGHVSLFWYQQALGQGPEFLTYFQNEAQLDKSGLPSDRFFAERPEGSVSTLKIQRTQQEDSAVYLCASSLQGMNTEAFFGQGTRLTVV.

CDR3 nucleotides: TGTGCCAGTAGTATTAGTGTGGGAGGGGGTTGGGAGACCCAGTACTTC. Translating it yields CASSISVGGGWETQYF. The chain carries TRBV19 and TRBJ2-5; weak D call: TRBD2 (7 bases). This CDR3 comprises 16 residues. Trimming cost V 3 bases and J 5 bases, with 19 bases left between them. Germline lookup yields CDR1 LNHDA and CDR2 SQIVND (reference sequence).

This rearrangement joins TRBV30 to TRBJ2-7; D not resolved. V was cut by 3 bases and J by 0 bases, with 6 bases left in between. The CDR3 extends over 12 amino acids. Germline-derived CDR1 and CDR2 are GTSNPN and SVGIG (reference sequence). The CDR3 loop is CAWSAGSYEQYF. The CDR3 DNA is TGTGCCTGGAGCGCAGGCTCCTACGAGCAGTACTTC.

As for this clone: This sample includes further DNA sequences coding for the same CDR3. This chain connects TRBV5-1 to TRBJ2-6, with D perhaps matching TRBD2 (5 bases). Germline V lookup: CDR1 SGHRS, CDR2 YFSETQ. V gave up 0 bases and J gave up 4 bases, with 8 bases separating them. This CDR3 is built from 15 residues. CDR3 region: CASSLGGSGANVLTF. DNA of the CDR3: TGCGCCAGCAGCTTGGGAGGGTCCGGGGCCAACGTCCTGACTTTC.

The table lists this clone with a few counts. The rearrangement links TRBV5-1 to TRBJ2-3; 7 bases map to TRBD1. This CDR3 is 14 amino acids long. With V trimmed by 4 bases and J by 3 bases, 5 bases remained unmatched. Germline V gives CDR1 SGHRS, CDR2 YFSETQ. The CDR3 sequence: CASSISGGTDTQYF. The CDR3 DNA follows: TGCGCCAGCAGCATTTCAGGGGGAACAGATACGCAGTATTTT. The full variable domain, in which reference TRBV5-1 and TRBJ2-3 provide the parts outside the CDR3, is KAGVTQTPRYLIKTRGQQVTLSCSPISGHRSVSWYQQTPGQGLQFLFEYFSETQRNKGNFPGRFSGRQFSNSRSEMNVSTLELGDSALYLCASSISGGTDTQYFGPGTRLTVL.

The chain combines TRBV7-9 with TRBJ2-1; TRBD2 aligns across 9 bases. The CDR3 runs to 18 residues. After removal of 3 bases from V and 1 base from J, the junction contained 10 bases not matched to a gene. CDR1 and CDR2 (germline): SEHNR, FQNEAQ (reference sequence). DNA of the CDR3: TGTGCCAGCAGCTTTGGTCTAGCGGGACGACGGTCCTACAATGAGCAGTTCTTC. Protein: CASSFGLAGRRSYNEQFF.